This TCR beta chain comes out of a study of cytomegalovirus exposure and HLA in healthy donors. At the level of the study: The roughly 110 validation repertoires were reported in a later analysis to have been generated on the same platform as the 666 first-cohort repertoires. Whole-study results and caveats: Reported results showed that the classifier diagnosed cytomegalovirus status with high specificity and sensitivity.

As concerns this clone: The antigen remains undetermined.

V trimming: 6 bases; J trimming: 6 bases; junction bases outside the gene matches: 10. The CDR3 has 14 residues. Germline CDR1 is KGHSH and CDR2 is LQKENI. The table came from immunoSEQ multiplex PCR; TCRdb's copy has only in-frame clones and leaves some out. Among roughly 120,000 clones listed, more than 75% were seen once. The V gene is TRBV18, the J gene TRBJ1-1; 7 nucleotides line up with TRBD1. The sequencing sample was made of PBMCs. The sequence came from a man between 18 and 35 years old in good health and CMV-seronegative. CDR3 protein: CASSQKQGDSEAFF. The CDR3 coding sequence is TGTGCCAGCTCCCAAAAGCAGGGGGATTCTGAAGCTTTCTTT.